This T cell receptor (beta chain) is from a study of blood T cells in healthy people across ages. This CDR3 has 17 amino acids. Looked up from germline, CDR1 is MDHEN and CDR2 is SYDVKM. The V and J ends lost 6 bases and 4 bases, in that order; junction bases with no gene match: 13. Sample-barcoded 5' priming and a J-beta primer mix drove a second PCR of about 6 to 12 cycles. TCRdb re-called the 5' RACE reads with MiXCR, one entry per CDR3 protein. In the table there are around 710,000 distinct CDR3 sequences, roughly 44% of which are singletons. Input material: blood. This receptor was obtained from a woman aged 55 to 70 in good health. The rearrangement joins TRBV28 to TRBJ1-5; TRBD1 agrees at 9 bases. The CDR3: CASSFHRGLILNQPQHF. CDR3 sequence (DNA): TGTGCCAGCAGCTTCCACAGGGGGCTGATCTTAAATCAGCCCCAGCATTTT.